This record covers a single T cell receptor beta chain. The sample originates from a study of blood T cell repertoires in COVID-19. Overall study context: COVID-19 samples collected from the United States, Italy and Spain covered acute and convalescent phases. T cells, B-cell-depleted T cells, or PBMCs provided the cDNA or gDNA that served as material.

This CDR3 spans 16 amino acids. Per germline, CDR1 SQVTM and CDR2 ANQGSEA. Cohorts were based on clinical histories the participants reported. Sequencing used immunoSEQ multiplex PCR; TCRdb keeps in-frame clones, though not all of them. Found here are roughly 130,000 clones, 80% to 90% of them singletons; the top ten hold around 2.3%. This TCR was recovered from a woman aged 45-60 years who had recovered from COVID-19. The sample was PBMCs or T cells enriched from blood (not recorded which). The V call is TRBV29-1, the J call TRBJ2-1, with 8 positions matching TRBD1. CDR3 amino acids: CSVESIRDRRYNEQFF. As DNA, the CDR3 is TGCAGTGTAGAGTCGATTCGGGACAGGCGTTACAATGAGCAGTTCTTC.